Listed below are T cell receptor beta chains from one sample, sequenced in a study of CD8+ T cells in alopecia areata. Data came from immunoSEQ multiplex PCR; TCRdb stores just in-frame clones and leaves some out. The sample has under 350,000 clones; 58% are singletons. The material was CD4+ T cells sorted from blood, obtained at week 24, from a patient treated with tofacitinib. The origin of the receptors is a human donor with alopecia areata. CDR3s include the opening cysteine and the closing phenylalanine or tryptophan. The order of the fields is V gene, J gene, D gene, clone size, CDR3 protein, CDR3 DNA. D genes are given only for firm matches. The size of a clone is reported for some rows only, either as once, few or many, or as a class for expanded clones.

>TRBV6-6|TRBJ2-6|-|-
CASATSGSGANVLTF
TGTGCCAGCGCAACCTCAGGGTCTGGGGCCAACGTCCTGACTTTC
>TRBV27|TRBJ1-5|-|-
CASSSILTGSNQPQHF
TGTGCCAGCAGTTCCATCCTAACAGGTAGCAATCAGCCCCAGCATTTT
>TRBV5-6|TRBJ1-5|-|few
CASSLQGGEGNQPQHF
TGTGCCAGCAGCTTACAGGGAGGCGAGGGGAATCAGCCCCAGCATTTT
>TRBV5-1|TRBJ2-2|-|-
CASSLQGGTHTGELFF
TGCGCCAGCAGCTTGCAAGGCGGCACCCACACCGGGGAGCTGTTTTTT
>TRBV2|TRBJ2-7|TRBD1|few
CASSRQGAGSGEQYF
TGTGCCAGCAGCAGACAGGGGGCAGGGTCCGGCGAGCAGTACTTC
>TRBV30|TRBJ2-3|-|-
CAWRGPLPTDTQYF
TGTGCCTGGAGGGGTCCATTACCCACAGATACGCAGTATTTT
>TRBV7-9|TRBJ1-2|TRBD1|-
CASSLEGQEGYTF
TGTGCCAGCAGCTTAGAGGGACAGGAGGGCTACACCTTC
>TRBV30|TRBJ1-1|-|few
CAWSVGTRRNTEAFF
TGTGCCTGGAGTGTAGGGACCCGGAGGAACACTGAAGCTTTCTTT
>TRBV29-1|TRBJ2-2|-|-
CSVTGGDRALTGELFF
TGCAGCGTTACGGGGGGGGACAGGGCGCTCACCGGGGAGCTGTTTTTT
>TRBV10-3|TRBJ1-2|-|few
CAISESTGNYGYTF
TGTGCCATCAGTGAGTCGACGGGGAACTATGGCTACACCTTC
>TRBV30|TRBJ2-1|TRBD2|-
CAWSRGGNEQFF
TGTGCCTGGAGCCGGGGGGGCAATGAGCAGTTCTTC
>TRBV2|TRBJ1-6|-|-
CASSEGPTQNSPLHF
TGTGCCAGCAGTGAAGGACCGACTCAAAATTCACCCCTCCACTTT
>TRBV30|TRBJ1-6|-|-
CALAPKRYNSPLHF
TGTGCCCTTGCCCCAAAACGGTATAATTCACCCCTCCACTTT
>TRBV29-1|TRBJ2-2|-|-
CSADQGGYAGELFF
TGCAGCGCTGACCAAGGGGGATACGCCGGGGAGCTGTTTTTT
>TRBV5-1|TRBJ1-2|-|few
CASSVDSANYGYTF
TGCGCCAGCAGTGTGGACAGTGCTAACTATGGCTACACCTTC
>TRBV4-1|TRBJ1-1|-|-
CASSQMARNTEAFF
TGCGCCAGCAGCCAAATGGCCCGCAACACTGAAGCTTTCTTT
>TRBV19|TRBJ2-3|TRBD2|-
CASSVAGGSTDTQYF
TGTGCCAGTTCCGTAGCGGGGGGGAGCACAGATACGCAGTATTTT
>TRBV5-4|TRBJ2-7|-|-
CASSLGGGGPSYEQYF
TGTGCCAGCAGCTTGGGCGGCGGGGGCCCTTCCTACGAGCAGTACTTC
>TRBV27|TRBJ2-5|-|-
CASSLRTEEETQYF
TGTGCCAGCAGTTTACGGACAGAAGAAGAGACCCAGTACTTC
>TRBV10-3|TRBJ2-3|-|-
CATASSTDTQYF
TGTGCCACTGCGAGCAGCACAGATACGCAGTATTTT
>TRBV7-9|TRBJ2-7|-|few
CASSLSPIRQRFNYEQYF
TGTGCCAGCAGCTTATCCCCGATAAGACAGAGATTCAACTACGAGCAGTACTTC
>TRBV27|TRBJ2-5|-|-
CASAVVGEVGETQYF
TGTGCCTCAGCTGTCGTCGGTGAAGTCGGCGAGACCCAGTACTTC
>TRBV6-1|TRBJ2-2|-|few
CASTRNTGELFF
TGTGCCAGCACGCGGAACACCGGGGAGCTGTTTTTT
>TRBV7-9|TRBJ2-1|-|few
CASRRTLNNEQFF
TGTGCCAGCAGGAGGACTCTCAACAATGAGCAGTTCTTC
>TRBV7-2|TRBJ2-7|TRBD2|few
CASRGLSSSYEQYF
TGTGCCAGCAGGGGACTATCCTCCTCCTACGAGCAGTACTTC
>TRBV4-1|TRBJ1-5|-|-
CASSQEGAGPRSNQPQHF
TGCGCCAGCAGCCAAGAAGGGGCGGGTCCCCGTAGCAATCAGCCCCAGCATTTT
>TRBV30|TRBJ2-5|-|-
CAWRAPGTEETQYF
TGTGCCTGGAGGGCCCCGGGGACGGAAGAGACCCAGTACTTC
>TRBV5-1|TRBJ2-3|TRBD2|-
CASSLVDSGADTQYF
TGCGCCAGCAGCTTGGTCGACAGCGGGGCAGATACGCAGTATTTT